The clone carrying this T cell receptor (beta chain) was observed a single time. Its antigen is unknown. This record comes from a study of cytomegalovirus exposure and HLA in healthy donors. Notes on the study in general: Cytomegalovirus-associated TCR beta chains were listed, numbering roughly 150. High specificity and sensitivity for cytomegalovirus status were reported for the classifier. In vitro data verified a few CMV-associated chains as specific for CMV antigens.

Data came from immunoSEQ multiplex PCR; TCRdb stores just in-frame clones and leaves some out. The sample records some 140,000 clones, approximately 84% being singletons. The germline V gene encodes CDR1 SGHAT and CDR2 FQNNGV. V shed 3 bases and J shed 0 bases, with 8 bases lying between them. This CDR3 is built from 15 residues. Sequences were obtained from PBMCs. The rearrangement uses TRBV11-2 and TRBJ2-2; D is perhaps TRBD2 (6 bases). The TCR originated in a man younger than 45 in good health and CMV-seropositive. CDR3 nucleotides: TGTGCCAGCAGCTTTACGGGGGCGAACACCGGGGAGCTGTTTTTT. Its protein is CASSFTGANTGELFF.